Described below is a single T cell receptor beta chain sequence and its context. Its antigen remains undetermined. Library construction relied on the immunoSEQ multiplex PCR assay. For the multiplex PCR, a mixture combining 60 forward primers for TCR Vbeta segments and 13 reverse primers for TCR Jbeta segments was used. The CDR3 region of rearranged TCR beta genes was amplified from genomic DNA with a multiplex PCR assay. Amplified TCR beta libraries were sequenced as 87-base-pair reads on the Illumina HiSeq System. On the authors' methods: Across the roughly 600 repertoires, a later analysis counted about 81 million unique TCR beta chains, about 10 million of which were shared by at least two donors. Raw reads were error-corrected and collapsed into unique sequences by a nearest-neighbor algorithm in which closely related sequences were merged to remove PCR and sequencing errors. CDR3 sequences were aligned to IMGT reference sequences to assign V, D and J gene segments. For a sequence to be retained, a match of at least six nucleotides to both a V gene segment and a J gene segment was required. A rearrangement was called productive if the CDR3 had no stop codons and remained in frame with V and J, and every other rearrangement was called non-productive. Following IMGT convention, CDR3 was defined as the stretch from the second conserved V-encoded cysteine to the conserved J-encoded phenylalanine. Sequences without an unambiguous match to a single V gene segment were excluded from the earlier analysis of 450 to 750 of the donors. In an earlier analysis of approximately 560 of the donors, a V segment was called functional when productive rearrangements were above 56.7%, and segregating when the standard deviation between donors exceeded 5%. A statistical classification framework was built for diagnosing cytomegalovirus status from the catalog of TCR beta chain sequences. In a later analysis, TCR nucleotide sequences were compared against IMGT/GENE-DB human TR gene sequences so that V and J genes could be assigned. The TCRdist pipeline was used in a later analysis to assign CDR3 sequences and most-parsimonious VDJ recombination scenarios. A later analysis defined each TCR beta chain by its CDR3 amino acid sequence plus V-gene family, and excluded reads lacking a unique V-gene family. In a later analysis, around 650 highly shared, low-generation-probability nucleotide sequences were removed to address suspected cross-contamination and a sequencing artifact. For each public chain, a later analysis derived a clonal expansion index from normalized ranks of inferred template counts within each repertoire. In a later analysis, generation probabilities were computed with a VDJ recombination model fitted to out-of-frame rearrangements, and the resulting probabilities were checked against IGoR. In a later analysis, TCR-TCR, TCR-HLA and TCR-CMV co-occurrence was scored with hypergeometric tests, and a repertoire-size bias correction was applied to TCR pairs. A later analysis estimated false discovery rates by permuting HLA or CMV assignments 20 times. In a later analysis, co-occurring TCRs were grouped using DBSCAN, and TCRdist sequence similarity was added for clustering within HLA-allele-positive subsets. Repertoires with fewer than 30,000 or more than 120,000 public chains were left out of co-occurrence clustering, as were five repertoires with anomalous nucleotide sharing. The source is immuneACCESS, and TCRdb retained only in-frame sequences with V and J called. Part of the clones is not carried over; for the studies checked, unresolved V genes explain less than half of this, and the remainder is unexplained. V, J and clone size are those of that table, while D and trimming were read from the DNA. This sample's clone table shows 95,000 to 150,000 clones. The top ten clones comprise roughly 1% of the sample.

The cohort was made up of about 670 healthy bone marrow donors. At the time of sampling, all cohort members were nominally healthy, though unrecorded immune exposures were likely present. The donor tested CMV seronegative, placing the donor among the approximately 400 seronegative members of the cohort. Each donor provided a peripheral blood sample, and peripheral blood mononuclear cells were used for TCR beta sequencing. The Qiagen DNeasy Blood Extraction Kit was used to extract genomic DNA from the blood cell samples. The data stem from a study of cytomegalovirus exposure and HLA in healthy donors (dated by TCRdb to 2015 to 2018). Broadly, across the study: An earlier analysis of 587 of the donors reported 276 Gb of sequence data and 117 million unique TCR beta sequences obtained from approximately 180 million T cells. An early release that covered several hundred HLA-typed donors contained about 300 gigabases of sequencing data and roughly 84 million unique TCR sequences. Among the roughly 390 genotyped donors, around 81% belonged to the genetic ancestry cluster associated with self-reported Caucasian donors. The aim of the study was to test whether cataloging public T cell receptors could identify signatures of past pathogen exposure. The study used immunosequencing to profile the T cell repertoires of around 600 subjects and linked those repertoires to cytomegalovirus serostatus. Along with the 666-subject first cohort, a separate validation cohort of around 110 different subjects was used. To predict cytomegalovirus infection status, the study combined high-throughput TCR immunosequencing, statistical association of individual TCRs with disease status, and machine learning. To study patterns of TCR occurrence, a later analysis re-analyzed previously published TCR beta repertoires from 550 to 800 donors and added high-resolution HLA genotyping. The later analysis used no new phenotypic data to find candidate immune exposures, relying instead on TCR beta sequences and their occurrence across donors. An earlier analysis of several hundred of the donors applied high-throughput TCR beta sequencing to assess whether each TCR beta V gene segment acted as functional or pseudogenic. Donor age, sex, ethnicity and CMV serostatus were compiled together with the repertoire data. A later genetic analysis took genome-wide SNP genotypes for about 55% of the 666 donors and used that subset as a discovery cohort. All discovery cohort repertoires had been generated using a single sequencing platform. HLA typing covered class I and class II loci at four-digit resolution. Typing coverage varied by locus: roughly 620-640 donors for A, B, C, DRB1 and DQB1; approximately 500 for DQA1; about 600 for DPA1; some 470 for DPB1. Roughly 5 DR-DQ haplotypes were handled as single units for association and clustering, since linkage in the cohort was strong. Across 398 genotyped donors of the cohort, an average of roughly 250,000 unique TCR beta nucleotide sequences per donor were sequenced, and roughly a sixth of those sequences were non-productive. Here is what the overall study found, with its caveats: In a later analysis, the rate of TCR association differed among HLA loci, with DRB1 alleles having the most associated TCRs and HLA-C alleles having the fewest. The sequencing pipeline was judged likely to have produced a cluster of highly shared sequence variants as a technical artifact. In the study, about 150 TCR beta chains were listed as associated with cytomegalovirus. An association between a missense DCLRE1C variant and V-gene and J-gene trimming of TCR beta chains was found in a later genetic analysis and replicated in an independent cohort. Because HLA typing was unavailable for some donors at each locus, only the typed subset was used in association tests. Linkage disequilibrium might explain the correlated functional status among segregating V segments, but an unknown experimental factor could not be excluded. Compared with equally common non-associated chains, HLA-associated TCR beta chains in a later analysis were more clonally expanded and had lower generation probabilities. In a later analysis, several top co-occurrence clusters were reported to appear linked to parvovirus B19, influenza, CMV and Epstein-Barr virus. The cohort was sequenced for TCR beta chains only, and without alpha or paired-chain data the features that could be detected were limited. A later analysis found that most CMV-associated TCR beta chains appeared HLA-restricted, with HLA associations seemingly driven largely by CMV exposure. While some public TCRs were present in many individuals, most TCR sequences turned up only very rarely across donors. A further reported finding was that TCR beta sequences accurately predicted the HLA-A and HLA-B alleles for most subjects in the first cohort. It was suggested by the authors that the approach could potentially be generalized to other disease states and immunological phenotypes. Roughly uniform sequencing depth across donors was assumed in presence/absence analyses, although this assumption may not hold. Immune exposure information for the cohort was limited to CMV serostatus. When HLA alleles, especially DR and DQ, strongly co-occurred, TCR associations were difficult to assign to individual alleles. In an earlier analysis of 450 to 750 of the donors, most TCR beta V segments appeared in productive rearrangements about 87% or about 30% of the time, broadly matching IMGT annotations. Because counts were too low, around 18 rarely observed V segments, including chromosome 9 orphons, were left out of the earlier analysis of a few hundred of the donors. In both the original and validation cohorts, the classifier was reported to diagnose cytomegalovirus status with high specificity and sensitivity. Compared with the approximately 670-donor mean, donors in an Asian-associated ancestry cluster had fewer N-insertions in productive TCRs, according to a later genetic analysis. Specific HLA alleles were associated with 18,000 or so TCR beta sequences at a false discovery rate of 0.05 in a later analysis. In vitro tests confirmed that three of the cytomegalovirus-associated TCR beta chains recognize cytomegalovirus antigens. Some IMGT-functional V segments, including TRBV6-2 and TRBV6-3, could not be told apart with the 87-base-pair reads, so those segments were excluded.

From the cysteine up to the phenylalanine, the CDR3 has a length of 14 residues. Only the CDR3 DNA stays, 42 bases, in frame from base 1. The germline V gene supplies CDR1 SGHRS and CDR2 YFSETQ. Trimming removed 0 bases from V and 5 bases from J, leaving 11 bases between the germline ends. Sequenced sample: PBMCs. Rearrangement joined TRBV5-1 to TRBJ1-2, with the D gene call left open. This clonotype was obtained from a man aged 18 to 30 in good health and CMV-seronegative. The nucleotide sequence reads as follows: TGCGCCAGCAGCTTGGTCGTGGGAGATTATGGCTACACCTTC. Its protein is CASSLVVGDYGYTF.